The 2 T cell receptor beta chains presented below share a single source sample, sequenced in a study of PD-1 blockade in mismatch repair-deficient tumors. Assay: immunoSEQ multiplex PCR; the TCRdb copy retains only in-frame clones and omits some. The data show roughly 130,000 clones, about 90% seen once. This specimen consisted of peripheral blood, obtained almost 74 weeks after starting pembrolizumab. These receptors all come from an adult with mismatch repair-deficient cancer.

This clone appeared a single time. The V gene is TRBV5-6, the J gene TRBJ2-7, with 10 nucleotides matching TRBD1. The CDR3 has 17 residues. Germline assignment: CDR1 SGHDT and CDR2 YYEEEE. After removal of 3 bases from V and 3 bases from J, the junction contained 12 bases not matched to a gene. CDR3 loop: CASSYLGTGVGIYEQYF. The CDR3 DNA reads TGTGCCAGCAGCTACCTCGGGACAGGGGTGGGCATCTACGAGCAGTACTTC.

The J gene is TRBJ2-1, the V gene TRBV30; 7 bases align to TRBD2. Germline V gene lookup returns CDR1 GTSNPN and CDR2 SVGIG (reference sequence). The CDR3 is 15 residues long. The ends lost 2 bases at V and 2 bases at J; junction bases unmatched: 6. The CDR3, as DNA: TGTGCCTGGAGTCCACTGAGCGGGGCCTACAATGAGCAGTTCTTC. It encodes CAWSPLSGAYNEQFF.